The sequence of this TCR beta chain was determined in a study of T cell responses to AZD1222 COVID-19 vaccine. Measured with immunoSEQ multiplex PCR; TCRdb has only the in-frame clones, and not every one. The table includes tens of thousands of clones, 80% to 90% detected once. General study points: Most donors were white British, females outnumbered males, and clonal diversity was possibly underestimated.

With 0 bases clipped from V and 5 bases from J, the junction kept 7 bases outside the gene matches. The V gene's germline CDR1 is SGHTA and CDR2 FQGNSA. The CDR3 spans 15 residues. Some second doses came at about 4 weeks and others at about 12 weeks; these were pooled. On this clone: Antigen: not known.

Sequencing was performed on peripheral blood, taken 28 days after the second AZD1222 dose. This sequence was found in an adult who received the AZD1222 COVID-19 vaccine. J is TRBJ2-7 and V is TRBV7-2, with 7 positions matching TRBD2. In DNA form, the CDR3 reads TGTGCCAGCAGCTTAGCTGCGGGAGTAGAGAACGAGCAGTACTTC. It translates to CASSLAAGVENEQYF.